This T cell receptor (beta chain) was sequenced for a study of graft-versus-host responses after intestinal transplantation (dated by TCRdb to about 2021). Broadly, across the study: Multivisceral, liver-intestinal, or isolated intestinal transplants were received by the recipients. Every recipient was given anti-thymocyte globulin induction, followed by around three years of maintenance tacrolimus and steroids. Graft-versus-host and host-versus-graft alloreactive T cell clones were tracked in the graft, circulation and bone marrow after intestinal transplantation using bulk TCR-beta CDR3 sequencing. To identify alloreactive clones, pre-transplant mixed lymphocyte reaction products were sequenced and then compared with unstimulated pre-transplant donor and recipient T cells. Of the 20 to 30 intestinal transplant recipients enrolled in the cohort, one of whom was a retransplant, 3 patients without pretransplant specimens were excluded. A peak of at least 4% donor T cells among recipient peripheral blood mononuclear cells was the definition used for donor T cell macrochimerism. Rather than being sequenced by the commercial service, samples from a few later patients were sequenced in-house on an Illumina MiSeq and processed with MiXCR.

Sample time point, as interpreted from the label and publication: cells obtained before transplantation from donor or recipient. CD3+CD4+ and CD3+CD8+ populations were FACS-sorted from unstimulated pre-transplant donor and recipient cells taken from spleen or lymph nodes. On this clone itself: It has no known antigen specificity. No base quality values were provided; no much bigger clone lies one nucleotide off.

V drops 3 bases and J drops 3 bases, leaving 9 bases in between. Inclusive of the bounding cysteine and phenylalanine, the CDR3 is 14 residues long. The read is trimmed to its CDR3 DNA, 42 bases read in frame from base 1. Sequences SGHDN (CDR1) and FVKESK (CDR2) are obtained from the germline V gene. The library relied on the immunoSEQ multiplex PCR assay. For most patients, genomic DNA was isolated using the Qiagen DNeasy Blood and Tissue Kit and was shipped frozen to Adaptive Biotechnologies for TCR sequencing. For most patients, genomic DNA was subjected to high-throughput TCR-beta CDR3 sequencing by Adaptive Biotechnologies. Regarding the original processing steps: Adaptive's ImmunoSEQ software supplied the TCR sequencing data for roughly 17 patients, while MiXCR and VDJtools were used to process a few other patients. CD4 versus CD8 sorting errors were corrected by removing sequences found in both subsets at a frequency ratio below 5:1. Because the origin of CDR3 nucleotide sequences shared between donor and recipient could not be assigned, those sequences were removed. To be classed as alloreactive, a clone needed at least 2-fold expansion over unstimulated cells and a minimum CFSE-low frequency of 0.002% (template counts) or 0.001% (read counts). Clones detected in sequenced pre-transplant spleen, lymph node, or MLR CFSE-low populations of the donor or recipient were defined as mappable. The cumulative frequency of alloreactive clones was calculated as a percentage of all sequences, weighted by copy number. TCRdb carries this immuneACCESS record with in-frame sequences only. Its versions omit some clonotypes, under half of them owing to an unresolved V gene in the studies checked, with the rest unexplained. V and J calls and clone size are as listed in that table; D and trimming were resolved from the DNA. This sample has under 95,000 clones in its table, and 80% to 90% of those were observed once. The top ten clones comprise 2% to 3% of the sample.

Beyond this particular receptor, the publication reports: GvH clones were detected in recipient bone marrow, and some of these GvH clones were observed earlier in ileal mucosa or blood, consistent with an intestinal mucosal origin. Peak levels of circulating GvH clones were associated with declines in HvG clones early after transplant. In patients with donor T cell macrochimerism, the allografts had high GvH to HvG T cell clonal ratios. The conclusions were limited by the relatively low number and heterogeneity of the intestinal transplant patients.

The sequenced sample was unstimulated CD8+ T cells sorted from spleen or lymph node cells, obtained before intestinal transplant. The V and J genes are TRBV14 and TRBJ1-3; TRBD1 is perhaps the D gene, given 6 matching bases. This TCR came from a human donor who received an intestinal transplant. CDR3 loop: CASSHRGFGNTIYF. The base sequence is TGTGCCAGCAGCCACAGGGGTTTTGGAAACACCATATATTTT.